The 12 T cell receptor beta chains listed next were all sequenced from one sample in a study of Ad26.COV2.S vaccination and SARS-CoV-2 variants. Treatment meaning: around 19 received Ad26.COV2.S at low or high dose, single or two shots; about 5 received placebo; per-sample allocation not given. Vaccine and placebo recipients were sampled on day 63 after the first injection. TCRdb's copy holds only in-frame clones and misses some; the assay was immunoSEQ multiplex PCR. The sample gives some 420,000 clones, roughly 90% of which show up once; about 3.5% is in the top ten. The source was peripheral blood, collected in a trial of Ad26.COV2.S vaccine versus placebo. These TCRs come from a person aged 18-65 years who received the Ad26.COV2.S COVID-19 vaccine or a placebo.

The table lists this clone with a few counts. The chain couples TRBV28 to TRBJ1-5; TRBD1 agrees at 7 bases. The CDR3 length is 14 residues. V shed 3 bases and J 6 bases; nucleotides not matched to a gene: 5. CDR1 is MDHEN, CDR2 SYDVKM, per germline. The CDR3 nucleotides read TGTGCCAGCAGTTTCAGGGGGTCGGGTCAGCCCCAGCATTTT. Its translation is CASSFRGSGQPQHF.

The chain has TRBV7-3 and TRBJ2-1; D is perhaps TRBD1 (7 bases). Germline V CDR1 and CDR2: SGHTA, FQGTGA. The CDR3 covers 17 residues. Deletions cut 0 bases from V and 7 bases from J, with 19 bases between. The CDR3 DNA reads as TGTGCCAGCAGCTTAACTGGAGGGGGCTCCCTTAGTAATGAGCAGTTCTTC. Residues: CASSLTGGGSLSNEQFF. The full variable domain, its missing parts supplied by reference TRBV7-3 and TRBJ2-1, is GAGVSQTPSNKVTEKGKYVELRCDPISGHTALYWYRQSLGQGPEFLIYFQGTGAADDSGLPNDRFFAVRPEGSVSTLKIQRTERGDSAVYLCASSLTGGGSLSNEQFFGPGTRLTVL.

The gene calls are TRBV9 and TRBJ1-2; 11 bases match TRBD1. From germline, CDR1 is SGDLS and CDR2 YYNGEE. This CDR3 spans 16 amino acids. The J segment lost 7 bases and the V segment lost 2 bases, leaving 10 bases of the junction unmatched. Written as DNA, the CDR3 is TGTGCCAGCAGCGTTCCCCTCTCCGGGACAGGGGGTGGCTACACCTTC. It codes for CASSVPLSGTGGGYTF.

V usage is TRBV5-1 and J usage is TRBJ2-7; 7 nucleotides align to TRBD1. V lost 6 bases and J lost 3; bases outside the gene matches: 15. The CDR3 is 16 amino acids. Germline CDR1 reads SGHRS; CDR2 reads YFSETQ. The CDR3 sequence is CASKTSYRDSFYEQYF. CDR3 sequence (DNA): TGCGCCAGCAAGACATCTTACCGGGACAGCTTCTACGAGCAGTACTTC.

This clone was observed a single time. This chain uses TRBV6-5 with TRBJ2-7, with TRBD2 matching over 7 bases. This CDR3 comprises 14 residues. With 2 bases clipped from V and 6 bases from J, the junction kept 7 bases outside the gene matches. Germline V lookup: CDR1 MNHEY, CDR2 SVGAGI. DNA of the CDR3: TGTGCCAGCAGTTACGGCACCCCGGGAGGCGAGCAGTACTTC. The encoded protein is CASSYGTPGGEQYF.

This chain links TRBV6-4 with TRBJ1-4, with 9 bases identical to TRBD1. CDR3 length: 16 amino acids. Germline V gene sequence: CDR1 MRHNA, CDR2 SNTAGT. Trimming removed 2 bases from V and 3 bases from J; junction bases left unmatched: 4. The CDR3 here is CASSDVTGGSNEKLFF. CDR3 DNA: TGTGCCAGCAGTGACGTGACAGGGGGATCTAATGAAAAACTGTTTTTT.

This sequence joins TRBV29-1 and TRBJ1-1; no reliable D call. CDR3 length: 11 residues. Deletions cut 3 bases from V and 5 bases from J, with 7 bases between. The V gene's germline CDR1 is SQVTM and CDR2 ANQGSEA. CDR3 in amino acids: CSVDGGTEAFF. For the CDR3, the DNA is TGCAGCGTTGATGGTGGGACTGAAGCTTTCTTT.

V usage is TRBV4-1 and J usage is TRBJ2-3; no clear D. Germline V CDR1 and CDR2: MGHRA, YSYEKL. Trimming stripped 2 bases from V and 2 bases from J, with 8 bases between. The CDR3 runs to 14 residues. CDR3 coding DNA: TGCGCCAGCAGCCAAACACAGAACACAGATACGCAGTATTTT. Its protein is CASSQTQNTDTQYF.

This chain joins TRBV6-5 and TRBJ2-7, with unresolved D. This CDR3 contains 14 residues. The V gene lost 3 bases and the J gene lost 0 bases, with 9 bases spanning the gap. Germline assignment: CDR1 MNHEY and CDR2 SVGAGI. CDR3: CASSYGDSSYEQYF. The CDR3 DNA follows: TGTGCCAGCAGTTATGGGGATAGCTCCTACGAGCAGTACTTC.

The chain uses TRBV27 and TRBJ1-6; 9 bases agree with TRBD1. Germline V gives CDR1 MNHEY, CDR2 SMNVEV (reference sequence). V shed 0 bases, J shed 12 bases, and the junction held 6 bases outside the gene matches. CDR3 length equals 15 residues. CDR3 nucleotide sequence: TGTGCCAGCAGTTTATCGCCGGACAGGGGTAGACCCCTCCACTTT. Amino acid sequence: CASSLSPDRGRPLHF.

This chain uses TRBV27 with TRBJ1-1, with D possibly being TRBD1 (5 bases). V was pared by 6 bases and J by 1 base, with 12 bases between. CDR1 and CDR2 (germline): MNHEY, SMNVEV (reference sequence). The CDR3 is 14 amino acids. The DNA of the CDR3 is TGTGCCAGCAGATTGGGGCTCCCGAACACTGAAGCTTTCTTT. It yields the protein CASRLGLPNTEAFF.

The chain has TRBV21-1 and TRBJ2-1; TRBD1, the D gene given by the table, was not confirmed from the DNA. TRBV21-1 is tagged as a pseudogene. There are 19 residues in the CDR3. CDR3 bases: TGTGCCAGGGTCCGTGACAGGGGGCACGGCCCTCTTGTTAACAATGAGCAGTTCTTC. This gives the protein CARVRDRGHGPLVNNEQFF.